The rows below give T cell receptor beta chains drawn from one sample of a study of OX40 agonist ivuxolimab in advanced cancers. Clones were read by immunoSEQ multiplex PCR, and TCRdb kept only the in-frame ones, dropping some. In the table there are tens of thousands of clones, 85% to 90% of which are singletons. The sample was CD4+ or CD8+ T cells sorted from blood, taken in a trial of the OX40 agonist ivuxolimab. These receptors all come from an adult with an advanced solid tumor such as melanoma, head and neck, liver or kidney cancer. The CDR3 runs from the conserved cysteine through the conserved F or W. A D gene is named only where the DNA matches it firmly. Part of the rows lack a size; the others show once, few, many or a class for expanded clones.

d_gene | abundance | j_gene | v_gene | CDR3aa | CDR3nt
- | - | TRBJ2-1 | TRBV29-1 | CSVDPASNEQFF | TGCAGCGTTGACCCAGCGAGCAATGAGCAGTTCTTC
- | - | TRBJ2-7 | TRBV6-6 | CASSQDRTSYEQYF | TGTGCCAGCAGCCAGGACAGAACGTCCTACGAGCAGTACTTC
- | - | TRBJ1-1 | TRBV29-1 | CSVEVRGLNTEAFF | TGCAGCGTTGAAGTCCGGGGTTTGAACACTGAAGCTTTCTTT
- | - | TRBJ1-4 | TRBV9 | CASSVGGDPEEKLFF | TGTGCCAGCAGCGTAGGCGGGGACCCAGAGGAAAAACTGTTTTTT
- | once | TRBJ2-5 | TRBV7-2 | CASSLVLGGWETQYF | TGTGCCAGCAGCTTGGTTTTGGGGGGCTGGGAGACCCAGTACTTC
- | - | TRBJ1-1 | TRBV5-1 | CASSLTGNTEAFF | TGCGCCAGCAGCTTGACAGGGAACACTGAAGCTTTCTTT
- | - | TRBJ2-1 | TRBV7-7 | CASSPRVEAYNEQFF | TGTGCTAGCAGCCCCCGGGTTGAGGCCTACAATGAGCAGTTCTTC
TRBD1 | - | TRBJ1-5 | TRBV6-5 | CASSYSGQGVQPQHF | TGTGCCAGCAGTTACTCGGGACAGGGTGTTCAGCCCCAGCATTTT
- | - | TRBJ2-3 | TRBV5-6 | CASSFDSFTDTQYF | TGTGCCAGCAGCTTTGACAGTTTCACAGATACGCAGTATTTT
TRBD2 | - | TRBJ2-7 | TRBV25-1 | CASSYSGSPSYEQYF | TGTGCCAGCAGTTATAGCGGGTCCCCCTCCTACGAGCAGTACTTC
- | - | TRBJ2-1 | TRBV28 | CASSRESITSNEQFF | TGTGCCAGCAGTAGGGAGTCGATAACGAGTAATGAGCAGTTCTTC
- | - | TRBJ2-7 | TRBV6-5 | CASSLSGPHYEQYF | TGTGCCAGCAGTCTCAGCGGGCCCCACTACGAGCAGTACTTC
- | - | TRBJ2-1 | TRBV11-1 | CASRIAGASYNEQFF | TGTGCCAGCAGAATAGCAGGCGCCTCCTACAATGAGCAGTTCTTC
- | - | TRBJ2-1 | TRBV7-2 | CASSLTPGAYNEQFF | TGTGCCAGCAGCTTAACCCCCGGGGCATACAATGAGCAGTTCTTC
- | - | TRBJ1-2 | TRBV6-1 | CARGCSGYTF | TGTGCCAGGGGTTGCAGTGGCTACACCTTC
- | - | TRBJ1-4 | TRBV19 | CASSHRDTYEKLFF | TGTGCCAGTAGTCATCGGGACACCTATGAAAAACTGTTTTTT
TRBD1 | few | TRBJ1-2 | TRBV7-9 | CASSSRDRGRDYGYTF | TGTGCCAGCAGCTCCCGGGACAGGGGGCGCGACTATGGCTACACCTTC
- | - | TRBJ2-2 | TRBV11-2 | CASSFLATTGELFF | TGTGCCAGCAGCTTCCTAGCGACCACCGGGGAGCTGTTTTTT
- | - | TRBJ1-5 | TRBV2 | CASSVRGLSNQPQHF | TGTGCCAGCAGTGTCAGGGGTCTTAGCAATCAGCCCCAGCATTTT
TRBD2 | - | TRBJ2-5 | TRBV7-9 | CASSLRAGGGQETQYF | TGTGCCAGCAGCTTACGAGCGGGAGGTGGACAAGAGACCCAGTACTTC
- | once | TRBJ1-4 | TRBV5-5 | CASSLVSGVWEKLFF | TGTGCCAGCAGCTTGGTATCAGGGGTTTGGGAAAAACTGTTTTTT
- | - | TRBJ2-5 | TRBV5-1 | CASSGGLQETQYF | TGCGCCAGCAGCGGGGGGTTACAAGAGACCCAGTACTTC
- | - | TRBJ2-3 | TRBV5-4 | CASSSVGGSRLADTQYF | TGTGCCAGCAGCTCCGTAGGAGGGAGTAGGCTTGCAGATACGCAGTATTTT
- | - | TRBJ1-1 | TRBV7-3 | CASSFAGGTEAFF | TGTGCCAGCAGCTTTGCGGGAGGGACTGAAGCTTTCTTT
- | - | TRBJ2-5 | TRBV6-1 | CASSPREETQYF | TGTGCCAGCAGTCCCCGGGAAGAGACCCAGTACTTC
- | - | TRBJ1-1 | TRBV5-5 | CASSLVGLGNTEAFF | TGTGCCAGCAGCTTGGTGGGACTGGGGAACACTGAAGCTTTCTTT
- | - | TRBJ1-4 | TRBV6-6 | CASSYPRGGREKLFF | TGTGCCAGCAGTTACCCGCGGGGGGGGCGAGAAAAACTGTTTTTT
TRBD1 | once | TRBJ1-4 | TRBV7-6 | CASSAGGSTNEKLFF | TGTGCCAGCAGCGCAGGGGGCTCAACTAATGAAAAACTGTTTTTT
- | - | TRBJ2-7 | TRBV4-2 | CASSQRRSENDEQYF | TGTGCCAGCAGCCAACGACGGAGCGAGAACGACGAGCAGTACTTC
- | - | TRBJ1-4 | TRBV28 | CASSRLREKLFF | TGTGCCAGCAGTAGGTTAAGGGAAAAACTGTTTTTT
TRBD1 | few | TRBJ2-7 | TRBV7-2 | CASSERQGGPLGEQYF | TGTGCCAGCAGCGAGCGACAGGGGGGGCCGCTCGGCGAGCAGTACTTC
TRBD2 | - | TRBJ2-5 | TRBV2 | CASSKGLAGGGETQYF | TGTGCCAGCAGTAAGGGACTAGCGGGAGGTGGAGAGACCCAGTACTTC
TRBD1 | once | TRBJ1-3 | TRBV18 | CASSPQGAGNTIYF | TGTGCCAGCTCACCGCAGGGGGCTGGAAACACCATATATTTT
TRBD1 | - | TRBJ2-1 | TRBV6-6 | CASSMGQGSGNEQFF | TGTGCCAGCAGTATGGGACAGGGGTCGGGCAATGAGCAGTTCTTC
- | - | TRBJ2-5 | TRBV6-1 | CASSPERPLETQYF | TGTGCCAGCAGCCCGGAAAGGCCTCTAGAGACCCAGTACTTC
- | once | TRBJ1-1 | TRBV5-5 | CASSWVDQGTFF | TGTGCCAGCAGCTGGGTCGACCAGGGGACTTTCTTT
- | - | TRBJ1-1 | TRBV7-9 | CASSFTGGGTEAFF | TGTGCCAGCAGCTTCACGGGGGGCGGCACTGAAGCTTTCTTT
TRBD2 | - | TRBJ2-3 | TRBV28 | CAGGLAGGGTDTQYF | TGTGCCGGCGGACTAGCGGGAGGGGGCACAGATACGCAGTATTTT
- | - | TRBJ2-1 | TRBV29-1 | CSVSSRRTSYNEQFF | TGCAGCGTTTCTTCCCGGCGGACCTCCTACAATGAGCAGTTCTTC
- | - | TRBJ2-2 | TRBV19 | CATTRDYTGELFF | TGTGCCACCACGCGGGACTACACCGGGGAGCTGTTTTTT
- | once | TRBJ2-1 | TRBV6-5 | CASSYRGHEQFF | TGTGCCAGCAGTTACCGGGGCCATGAGCAGTTCTTC
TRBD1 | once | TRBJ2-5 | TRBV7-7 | CASSRGQGKETQYF | TGTGCTAGCAGCCGAGGACAGGGGAAAGAGACCCAGTACTTC
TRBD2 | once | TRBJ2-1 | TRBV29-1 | CSGTSGRLGDNEQFF | TGCAGCGGGACTAGCGGGAGACTCGGCGACAATGAGCAGTTCTTC
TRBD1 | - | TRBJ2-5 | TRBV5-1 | CASSSGQGQETQYF | TGCGCCAGCAGCTCGGGACAGGGGCAAGAGACCCAGTACTTC
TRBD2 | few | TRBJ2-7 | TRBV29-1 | CSVEVPGGGASSYEQYF | TGCAGCGTTGAAGTACCGGGGGGGGGAGCCAGCTCCTACGAGCAGTACTTC
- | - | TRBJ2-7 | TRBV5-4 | CASSPQSGSLEQYF | TGTGCCAGCAGCCCCCAATCGGGCTCTCTGGAGCAGTACTTC
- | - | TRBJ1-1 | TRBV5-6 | CASSPGWGSTEAFF | TGTGCCAGCAGCCCCGGGTGGGGCAGCACTGAAGCTTTCTTT
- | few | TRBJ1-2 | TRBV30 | CAWSVWGTGMEGYTF | TGTGCCTGGAGTGTATGGGGCACCGGGATGGAGGGCTACACCTTC